This T cell receptor (beta chain) comes out of a study of CD8+ T cells in alopecia areata. Trimming removed 4 bases from V and 7 bases from J; junction bases left unmatched: 12. The CDR3 has 15 amino acids. The germline V gene has CDR1 GTSNPN and CDR2 SVGIG (reference sequence). Documented treatment: oral pan-JAK inhibitor, 5-10 mg twice daily. The authors extracted RNA and reverse transcribed it into cDNA as the sequencing template. The data were produced by immunoSEQ multiplex PCR, yet TCRdb's version contains in-frame clones alone and is incomplete. The table has about 180,000 clones, 45% to 60% seen once.

The sequences come from CD8+ T cells sorted from blood, collected around week 54, from a patient treated with tofacitinib. The rearrangement joins TRBV30 to TRBJ1-3, with 8 bases aligning to TRBD1. This receptor was obtained from a human donor with alopecia areata. The CDR3 DNA is TGTGCCTGGACCCACGGGACAGGAGGGAGGAACACCATATATTTT. This sequence encodes CAWTHGTGGRNTIYF.